Listed below are T cell receptor beta chains from one sample, sequenced in a study of shared clonotypes between healthy human individuals. Using immunoSEQ multiplex PCR, the repertoire was profiled, and TCRdb retains in-frame clones only, with some absent. Of 2 million to 3 million clones in the sample, roughly 93% were seen once. Sequencing was done on a sample of naive CD4+ T cells from PBMCs. All receptors come from a man aged 18 to 29 in good health. Some clones in this sample may be carry-over from other donors' samples. CDR3s include the opening cysteine and the closing phenylalanine or tryptophan. D genes are given only for firm matches. The size of a clone is reported for some rows only, either as once, few or many, or as a class for expanded clones.

TRBJ1-1 . 15 TRBV11-2 . TGTGCCAGCAGCTTAGCGGGGGGTCGTAACACTGAAGCTTTCTTT CASSLAGGRNTEAFF
TRBJ2-4 . 15 TRBV5-8 . TGTGCCAGCAGGACCGACATGCTAGCCAAAAACATTCAGTACTTC CASRTDMLAKNIQYF
TRBJ1-2 TRBD1 16 TRBV4-3 . TGCGCCAGCAGCCAAACATGGGACAGTACTAACTATGGCTACACCTTC CASSQTWDSTNYGYTF
TRBJ2-5 . 14 TRBV27 . TGTGCCAGCAGTTCAGACGGGAAAGCGGAGACCCAGTACTTC CASSSDGKAETQYF
TRBJ1-2 . 13 TRBV9 . TGTGCCAGCAGCGTAGCTATTAACTATGGCTACACCTTC CASSVAINYGYTF
TRBJ1-1 . 15 TRBV5-6 . TGTGCCAGCAGCTTGGGACAACTCATGAACACTGAAGCTTTCTTT CASSLGQLMNTEAFF
TRBJ1-4 . 15 TRBV4-2 . TGTGCCAGCAGCCACAGGGGTGCAACTAATGAAAAACTGTTTTTT CASSHRGATNEKLFF
TRBJ1-1 TRBD1 17 TRBV27 . TGTGCCAGCAGCGCCCAACTATCAAACAGGGGGGACACTGAAGCTTTCTTT CASSAQLSNRGDTEAFF
TRBJ1-1 . 14 TRBV28 . TGTGCCAGCAGCCTCAGGGGTTTGAACACTGAAGCTTTCTTT CASSLRGLNTEAFF
TRBJ2-3 . 13 TRBV5-4 once TGTGCCAGCAGCCTCATACGCACAGATACGCAGTATTTT CASSLIRTDTQYF
TRBJ1-2 . 12 TRBV28 . TGTGCCAGCAGTCAAGGGGGGTATGGCTACACCTTC CASSQGGYGYTF
TRBJ2-5 TRBD2 15 TRBV11-2 . TGTGCCAGCAGCTTGGGGGGGCTAGCGGGAGAGACCCAGTACTTC CASSLGGLAGETQYF
TRBJ1-2 TRBD1 13 TRBV5-1 . TGCGCCAGCAGCTTACAGGGGGCAGGTGGCTACACCTTC CASSLQGAGGYTF
TRBJ2-7 TRBD2 15 TRBV10-3 . TGTGCCATCAGAGGACTAGCGGTTAGCTCCTACGAGCAGTACTTC CAIRGLAVSSYEQYF
TRBJ1-5 . 16 TRBV4-2 . TGTGCCAGCAGCCAGATCTTTTACAGTGGAAATCAGCCCCAGCATTTT CASSQIFYSGNQPQHF
TRBJ2-3 TRBD2 19 TRBV9 . TGTGCCAGCAGCCCGACGGGCAGAAGAGCGGGAGGTTTGCCAGATACGCAGTATTTT CASSPTGRRAGGLPDTQYF
TRBJ2-7 TRBD2 15 TRBV28 . TGTGCCAGCAGTTTTTTGGTGTATAGCGGGGGAGAGCAGTACTTC CASSFLVYSGGEQYF
TRBJ2-2 . 17 TRBV4-3 . TGCGCCAGCAGCCAAGTCTTTCGTCGGGCGAACACCGGGGAGCTGTTTTTT CASSQVFRRANTGELFF
TRBJ1-5 . 15 TRBV5-8 . TGTGCCAGCAGCTTGGGTTCGGGAGGCAATCAGCCCCAGCATTTT CASSLGSGGNQPQHF
TRBJ2-3 . 14 TRBV5-4 . TGTGCCAGCACCCCCTCTGGAGGGTTAGATACGCAGTATTTT CASTPSGGLDTQYF
TRBJ2-5 TRBD2 14 TRBV11-2 . TGTGCCAGCAGCTTTAGAGGGAGGGAAGAGACCCAGTACTTC CASSFRGREETQYF